The clone carrying this T cell receptor beta chain turned up a few times. The target antigen is unknown. This CDR3 has 15 amino acids. V shed 3 bases and J shed 4 bases, with 13 bases lying between them. Germline CDR1 reads SGHVS; CDR2 reads FNYEAQ. The sample belongs to a study of T cell repertoires in cytomegalovirus infection. Background on the study: Public signatures in TCR beta pointed to CMV infection and matching HLA type. Whole-study findings and limits: The response measured ex vivo was dominated by TCR beta clonotypes (HLA-C-restricted and CMV-specific).

TCRdb reanalysed the reads using MiXCR and keeps one entry per CDR3 protein. The sample carries about 180,000 distinct CDR3 sequences, approximately 17% recorded once. The TCR comes from a human donor in good health (CMV status not recorded). Some clones in this sample may be carry-over from other donors' samples. Sequenced material: CD8+ T cells from PBMCs. The genes are TRBV7-6 and TRBJ2-1, with a weak D call TRBD2 (6 bases). The CDR3 DNA reads as TGTGCCAGCAGCTTCTCGGGGGACTCATACAATGAGCAGTTCTTC. This translates into CASSFSGDSYNEQFF.